This T cell receptor (beta chain) was recovered during a study of Ad26.COV2.S vaccination and SARS-CoV-2 variants. Using immunoSEQ multiplex PCR, the repertoire was profiled, and TCRdb retains in-frame clones only, with some absent. The sample has over 300,000 clones, roughly four fifths seen once. As for treatment: about 20 received Ad26.COV2.S at low or high dose, single or two shots; roughly 5 received placebo; per-sample allocation not given. The samples were gathered on day 63 after the first injection of vaccine or placebo. The V and J ends lost 7 bases and 0 bases, in that order; junction bases with no gene match: 17. CDR3 length: 19 residues. CDR1 SEHNR and CDR2 FQNEAQ come from the germline V gene (reference sequence).

The specimen comprised peripheral blood, sampled in a trial of Ad26.COV2.S vaccine versus placebo. The TCR was taken from a person between 18 and 65 years old who received the Ad26.COV2.S COVID-19 vaccine or a placebo. This rearrangement joins TRBV7-9 to TRBJ1-3; 8 bases match TRBD1. CDR3 loop: CASTLPPPDRASSGNTIYF. DNA of the CDR3: TGTGCCAGCACCCTCCCCCCCCCGGACAGGGCAAGCTCTGGAAACACCATATATTTT. The variable domain in full, completed from reference TRBV7-9 and TRBJ1-3, reads DTGVSQNPRHKITKRGQNVTFRCDPISEHNRLYWYRQTLGQGPEFLTYFQNEAQLEKSRLLSDRFSAERPKGSFSTLEIQRTEQGDSAMYLCASTLPPPDRASSGNTIYFGEGSWLTVV.